These T cell receptor beta chains were read from a single sample in a study of blood T cell repertoires in COVID-19. Sequencing was performed with immunoSEQ multiplex PCR; in TCRdb, only in-frame clones are kept and a portion is missing. Of around 140,000 clones listed, about 79% were seen once; the top ten hold roughly a tenth. The sample was peripheral blood. All receptors come from a man in his sixties with active or convalescent COVID-19. CDR3s include the opening cysteine and the closing phenylalanine or tryptophan. Each record gives: J gene, D gene, clone size, V gene, CDR3 protein, CDR3 DNA. D genes are given only for firm matches. Rows give clone size only sometimes, using once, few, many, or a class for an expanded clone.

TRBJ1-2,.,.,TRBV3-1/TRBV3-2,CASSQVRGSPNYGYTF,TGTGCCAGCAGCCAAGTGCGGGGATCCCCCAACTATGGCTACACCTTC
TRBJ2-1,.,.,TRBV18,CASSPTQDEQFF,TGTGCCAGCTCACCTACCCAGGATGAGCAGTTCTTC
TRBJ1-1,TRBD1,.,TRBV15,CATSRSGGTGATEAFF,TGTGCCACCAGCAGATCTGGGGGGACAGGGGCCACTGAAGCTTTCTTT
TRBJ2-2,.,.,TRBV7-9,CASSLLLVTGELFF,TGTGCCAGCAGCTTACTTCTCGTCACCGGGGAGCTGTTTTTT
TRBJ2-3,TRBD2,.,TRBV5-6,CASSLVPSGRDYTDTQYF,TGTGCCAGCAGCTTGGTGCCCAGCGGGAGGGACTACACAGATACGCAGTATTTT
TRBJ1-1,.,once,TRBV9,CASSVGVRVTEAFF,TGTGCCAGCAGCGTAGGTGTCAGGGTCACTGAAGCTTTCTTT
TRBJ2-4,.,.,TRBV19,CASSSVASGSYLYF,.
TRBJ1-2,TRBD1,.,TRBV5-1,CASSYEGTGVGYTF,TGCGCCAGCAGCTACGAAGGGACAGGGGTTGGCTACACCTTC
TRBJ2-5,TRBD1,.,TRBV4-1,CASSQDGTGRETQYF,TGCGCCAGCAGCCAAGATGGGACAGGGCGAGAGACCCAGTACTTC
TRBJ1-2,.,.,TRBV5-1,CASSLGSSAGYGYTF,TGCGCCAGCAGCTTGGGGTCCTCAGCGGGCTATGGCTACACCTTC
TRBJ2-3,TRBD2,once,TRBV4-1,CASSLVGLGTDTQYF,TGCGCCAGCAGCCTAGTGGGACTAGGGACGGATACGCAGTATTTT